These T cell receptor beta chains were read from a single sample in a study of blood T cell repertoires in COVID-19. Some clones are missing from TCRdb's copy, which holds only in-frame ones; the method was immunoSEQ multiplex PCR. The data hold 250,000 to 350,000 clones, with around 89% observed a single time. The sequenced sample consisted of peripheral blood. Every receptor here comes from a woman aged 55-69 years with acute or convalescent COVID-19. Both conserved end residues are part of each CDR3. The order of the fields is D gene, V gene, clone size, J gene, CDR3 length, CDR3 DNA, CDR3 protein. The D gene is left open where the match is weak. The size entry is marked missing in some rows and otherwise reads once, few, many or a size class.

d_gene: -; v_gene: TRBV7-2; abundance: -; j_gene: TRBJ1-2; len: 16; CDR3nt: TGTGCCAGCAGCCCCGGAGGACAGCGGGGAAATAATGGCTACACCTTC; CDR3aa: CASSPGGQRGNNGYTF
d_gene: -; v_gene: TRBV5-4; abundance: -; j_gene: TRBJ2-2; len: 15; CDR3nt: TGTGCCAGCAGCTTGGACAGCCTCCTAAGCGGGGAGCTGTTTTTT; CDR3aa: CASSLDSLLSGELFF
d_gene: TRBD2; v_gene: TRBV5-5; abundance: once; j_gene: TRBJ2-5; len: 17; CDR3nt: TGTGCCAGCAGCCCCCGGGGTAGCGGGGGGGCAGGAGAGACCCAGTACTTC; CDR3aa: CASSPRGSGGAGETQYF
d_gene: -; v_gene: TRBV12-5; abundance: once; j_gene: TRBJ2-2; len: 15; CDR3nt: TGTGCTAGTGGTTTGGTGGCGGATAACACCGGGGAGCTGTTTTTT; CDR3aa: CASGLVADNTGELFF
d_gene: -; v_gene: TRBV19; abundance: -; j_gene: TRBJ1-4; len: 13; CDR3nt: TGTGCCAGTAGTATATCAGGGTATGAAAAACTGTTTTTT; CDR3aa: CASSISGYEKLFF
d_gene: -; v_gene: TRBV27; abundance: -; j_gene: TRBJ2-2; len: 14; CDR3nt: TGTGCCAGCAGTTTATGGGGGCGTACCGGGGAGCTGTTTTTT; CDR3aa: CASSLWGRTGELFF
d_gene: -; v_gene: TRBV19; abundance: -; j_gene: TRBJ2-1; len: 13; CDR3nt: TGTGCCAGTAGTGCAGACGGGTACAATGAGCAGTTCTTC; CDR3aa: CASSADGYNEQFF
d_gene: -; v_gene: TRBV28; abundance: -; j_gene: TRBJ1-2; len: 18; CDR3nt: TGTGCCAGCAGTTTATTCCGTTTGAGGGCTTTAGCTAACTATGGCTACACCTTC; CDR3aa: CASSLFRLRALANYGYTF
d_gene: -; v_gene: TRBV13; abundance: -; j_gene: TRBJ2-2; len: 13; CDR3nt: TGTGCCAGCAGGGTAGGAGGTACCGGGGAGCTGTTTTTT; CDR3aa: CASRVGGTGELFF
d_gene: TRBD2; v_gene: TRBV7-9; abundance: few; j_gene: TRBJ2-5; len: 17; CDR3nt: TGTGCCAGCAGCTTAGATATAGCGGGAGGGGTCGGCGGGACCCAGTACTTC; CDR3aa: CASSLDIAGGVGGTQYF
d_gene: TRBD2; v_gene: TRBV6-1; abundance: once; j_gene: TRBJ2-3; len: 14; CDR3nt: TGTGCCAGCAGTTCTAGCGGGGGGGCTGATACGCAGTATTTT; CDR3aa: CASSSSGGADTQYF
d_gene: TRBD2; v_gene: TRBV7-8; abundance: -; j_gene: TRBJ2-1; len: 17; CDR3nt: TGTGCCAGCAGTGACCCCCAAGGACTAGCGGGGAGAGGAGGGCAGTTCTTC; CDR3aa: CASSDPQGLAGRGGQFF
d_gene: TRBD1; v_gene: TRBV19; abundance: -; j_gene: TRBJ1-5; len: 16; CDR3nt: TGTGCCAGTGGACAGGGGGGAGGGTTAGGCAATCAGCCCCAGCATTTT; CDR3aa: CASGQGGGLGNQPQHF
d_gene: -; v_gene: TRBV6-5; abundance: -; j_gene: TRBJ2-3; len: 16; CDR3nt: TGTGCCAGCAGTTACAGGCCAGCGGAGAGCACAGATACGCAGTATTTT; CDR3aa: CASSYRPAESTDTQYF
d_gene: -; v_gene: TRBV4-2; abundance: -; j_gene: TRBJ1-2; len: 15; CDR3nt: TGTGCCAGCAGCCAAACGCGACAGGCCACCTATGGCTACACCTTC; CDR3aa: CASSQTRQATYGYTF
d_gene: -; v_gene: TRBV19; abundance: -; j_gene: TRBJ2-2; len: 12; CDR3nt: TGTGCCAGTAGTCCGGTCCCCGGGGAGCTGTTTTTT; CDR3aa: CASSPVPGELFF
d_gene: -; v_gene: TRBV4-1; abundance: -; j_gene: TRBJ1-2; len: 15; CDR3nt: TGCGCCAGCAGCCGAGGAGGGCAAGCTAACTATGGCTACACCTTC; CDR3aa: CASSRGGQANYGYTF
d_gene: TRBD1; v_gene: TRBV19; abundance: once; j_gene: TRBJ1-5; len: 16; CDR3nt: TGTGCCAGTAGTATTCAAACAGGGGGCCAAGGACAGCCCCAGCATTTT; CDR3aa: CASSIQTGGQGQPQHF
d_gene: -; v_gene: TRBV5-6; abundance: -; j_gene: TRBJ1-5; len: 13; CDR3nt: TGTGCCAGCAGCGGACATGACAATCAGCCCCAGCATTTT; CDR3aa: CASSGHDNQPQHF
d_gene: TRBD1; v_gene: TRBV12-3/TRBV12-4; abundance: -; j_gene: TRBJ2-1; len: 12; CDR3nt: TGTGCCAGCAGTTCGGGACAGGGGAAGCAGTTCTTC; CDR3aa: CASSSGQGKQFF
d_gene: TRBD1; v_gene: TRBV4-2; abundance: -; j_gene: TRBJ1-4; len: 15; CDR3nt: TGTGCCAGCAGCCAAGACCGGGACAGGGATGAAAAACTGTTTTTT; CDR3aa: CASSQDRDRDEKLFF
d_gene: -; v_gene: TRBV30; abundance: -; j_gene: TRBJ1-1; len: 11; CDR3nt: TGTGCCTGGAGTGTACTCACTGAAGCTTTCTTT; CDR3aa: CAWSVLTEAFF
d_gene: TRBD2; v_gene: TRBV5-1; abundance: -; j_gene: TRBJ2-2; len: 15; CDR3nt: TGCGCCAGCAGCTTGGGGGCTAGCGGGACCGGGGAGCTGTTTTTT; CDR3aa: CASSLGASGTGELFF
d_gene: TRBD1; v_gene: TRBV15; abundance: -; j_gene: TRBJ1-5; len: 18; CDR3nt: TGTGCCACCAGCAGAGAGTGGAGTCCGGGACAGGTCTATCAGCCCCAGCATTTT; CDR3aa: CATSREWSPGQVYQPQHF
d_gene: -; v_gene: TRBV29-1; abundance: -; j_gene: TRBJ1-3; len: 13; CDR3nt: TGCAGCGTTGGGGAGGTTGGAGGAAACACCATATATTTT; CDR3aa: CSVGEVGGNTIYF
d_gene: -; v_gene: TRBV7-9; abundance: -; j_gene: TRBJ2-2; len: 14; CDR3nt: TGTGCCAGCCCTGACACAGGGAACACCGGGGAGCTGTTTTTT; CDR3aa: CASPDTGNTGELFF
d_gene: TRBD1; v_gene: TRBV13; abundance: -; j_gene: TRBJ1-2; len: 15; CDR3nt: TGTGCCAGCAGCGCAGACAGGGGCCCATGGGATGGCTACACCTTC; CDR3aa: CASSADRGPWDGYTF
d_gene: TRBD2; v_gene: TRBV27; abundance: -; j_gene: TRBJ2-1; len: 15; CDR3nt: TGTGCCAGCAGTTTGGGTAGCGGGGGGCGGAATGAGCAGTTCTTC; CDR3aa: CASSLGSGGRNEQFF
d_gene: -; v_gene: TRBV27; abundance: -; j_gene: TRBJ1-1; len: 13; CDR3nt: TGTGCCAGCAGTGCCACGGGACTCAGTCGAGCTTTCTTT; CDR3aa: CASSATGLSRAFF